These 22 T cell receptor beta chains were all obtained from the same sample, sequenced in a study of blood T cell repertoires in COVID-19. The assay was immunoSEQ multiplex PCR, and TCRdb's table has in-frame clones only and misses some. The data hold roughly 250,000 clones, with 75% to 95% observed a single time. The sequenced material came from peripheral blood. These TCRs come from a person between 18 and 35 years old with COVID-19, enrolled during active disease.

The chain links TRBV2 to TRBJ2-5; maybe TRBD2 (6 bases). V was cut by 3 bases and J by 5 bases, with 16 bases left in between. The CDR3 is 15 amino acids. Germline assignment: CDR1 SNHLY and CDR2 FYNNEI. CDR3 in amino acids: CASSDEGTPRETQYF. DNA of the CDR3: TGTGCCAGCAGTGATGAAGGGACTCCGCGGGAGACCCAGTACTTC.

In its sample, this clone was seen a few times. This chain's CDR3 is CAWTRQDSSITPLHF. As DNA, the CDR3 is TGTGCCTGGACTCGTCAAGACAGCTCTATAACACCCCTCCACTTT. The V call is TRBV30, the J call TRBJ1-6; D is possibly TRBD1 (5 bases). Looked up from germline, CDR1 is GTSNPN and CDR2 is SVGIG (reference sequence). The V end was cut by 4 bases, the J end by 11 bases, with 21 bases between. The CDR3 has 15 residues.

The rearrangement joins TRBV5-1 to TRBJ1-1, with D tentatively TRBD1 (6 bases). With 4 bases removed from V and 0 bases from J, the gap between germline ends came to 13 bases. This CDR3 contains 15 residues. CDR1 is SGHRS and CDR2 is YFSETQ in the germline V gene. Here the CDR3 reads CASSVGQYLNTEAFF. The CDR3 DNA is TGCGCCAGCAGCGTTGGACAGTACTTGAACACTGAAGCTTTCTTT.

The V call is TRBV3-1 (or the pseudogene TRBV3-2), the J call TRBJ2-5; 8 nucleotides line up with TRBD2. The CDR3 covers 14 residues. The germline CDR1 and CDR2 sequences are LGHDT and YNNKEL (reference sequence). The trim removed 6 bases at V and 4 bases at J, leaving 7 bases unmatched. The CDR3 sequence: CASSGAGGRETQYF. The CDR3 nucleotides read TGTGCCAGCAGTGGGGCGGGAGGCCGAGAGACCCAGTACTTC.

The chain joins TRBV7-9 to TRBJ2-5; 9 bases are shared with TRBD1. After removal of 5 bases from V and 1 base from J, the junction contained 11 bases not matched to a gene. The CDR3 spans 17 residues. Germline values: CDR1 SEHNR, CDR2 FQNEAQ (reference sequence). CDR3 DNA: TGTGCCAGCAGCCCCCGGACAGGGGAAGGCCCCCAAGAGACCCAGTACTTC. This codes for CASSPRTGEGPQETQYF.

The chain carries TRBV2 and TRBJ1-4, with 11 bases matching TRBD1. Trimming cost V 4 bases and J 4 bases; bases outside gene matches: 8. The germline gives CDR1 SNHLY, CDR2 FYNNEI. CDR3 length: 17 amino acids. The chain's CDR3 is CASSVRTGGFNNEKLFF. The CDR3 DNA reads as TGTGCCAGCAGTGTGAGGACAGGGGGCTTCAATAATGAAAAACTGTTTTTT. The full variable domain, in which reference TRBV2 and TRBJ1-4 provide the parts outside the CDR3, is EPEVTQTPSHQVTQMGQEVILRCVPISNHLYFYWYRQILGQKVEFLVSFYNNEISEKSEIFDDQFSVERPDGSNFTLKIRSTKLEDSAMYFCASSVRTGGFNNEKLFFGSGTQLSVL.

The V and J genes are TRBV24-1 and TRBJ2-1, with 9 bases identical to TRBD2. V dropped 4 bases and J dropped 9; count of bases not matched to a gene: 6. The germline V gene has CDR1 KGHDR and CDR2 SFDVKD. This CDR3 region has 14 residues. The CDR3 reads CATSEVAGVPEQFF. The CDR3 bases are TGTGCCACCAGTGAGGTAGCGGGAGTCCCTGAGCAGTTCTTC.

The CDR3 bases are TGTGCCAGCAGCCCGGGTGTAGCGGTTTTGGCTGAGCAGTTCTTC. It codes for CASSPGVAVLAEQFF. The chain links TRBV9 to TRBJ2-1; a possible D gene is TRBD2 (6 bases). The germline gives CDR1 SGDLS, CDR2 YYNGEE. Trimming removed 4 bases from V and 9 bases from J, with 20 bases in between. The CDR3 totals 15 residues.

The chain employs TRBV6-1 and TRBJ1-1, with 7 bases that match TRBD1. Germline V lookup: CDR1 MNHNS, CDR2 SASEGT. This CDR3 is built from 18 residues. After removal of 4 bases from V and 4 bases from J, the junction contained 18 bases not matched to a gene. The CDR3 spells CASSATGTDPFFGTEAFF. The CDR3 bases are TGTGCCAGCAGTGCCACCGGGACAGATCCCTTTTTTGGCACTGAAGCTTTCTTT.

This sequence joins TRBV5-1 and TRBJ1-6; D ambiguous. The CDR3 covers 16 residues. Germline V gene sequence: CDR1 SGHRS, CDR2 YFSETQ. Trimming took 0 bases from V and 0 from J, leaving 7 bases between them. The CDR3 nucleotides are TGCGCCAGCAGCTTGGCTGGGAGCTCCTATAATTCACCCCTCCACTTT. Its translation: CASSLAGSSYNSPLHF. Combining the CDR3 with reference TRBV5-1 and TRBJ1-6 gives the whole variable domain KAGVTQTPRYLIKTRGQQVTLSCSPISGHRSVSWYQQTPGQGLQFLFEYFSETQRNKGNFPGRFSGRQFSNSRSEMNVSTLELGDSALYLCASSLAGSSYNSPLHFGNGTRLTVT.

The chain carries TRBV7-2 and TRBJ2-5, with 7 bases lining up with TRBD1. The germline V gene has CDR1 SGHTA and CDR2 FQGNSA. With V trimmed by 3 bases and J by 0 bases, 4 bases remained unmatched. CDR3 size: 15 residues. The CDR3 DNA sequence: TGTGCCAGCAGCTTCGGGACAGACTACCAAGAGACCCAGTACTTC. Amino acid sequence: CASSFGTDYQETQYF.

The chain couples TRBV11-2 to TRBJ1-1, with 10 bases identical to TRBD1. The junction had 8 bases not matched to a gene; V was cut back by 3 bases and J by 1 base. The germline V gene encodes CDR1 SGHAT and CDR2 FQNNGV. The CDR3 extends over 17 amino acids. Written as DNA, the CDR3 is TGTGCCAGCAGCTTCCGGGACAGGGGTTGGCGGAACACTGAAGCTTTCTTT. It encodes CASSFRDRGWRNTEAFF.

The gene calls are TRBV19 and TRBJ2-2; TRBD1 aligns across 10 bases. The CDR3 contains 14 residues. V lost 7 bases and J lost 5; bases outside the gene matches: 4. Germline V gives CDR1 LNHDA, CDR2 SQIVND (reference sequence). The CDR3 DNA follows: TGTGCCAGTATCCCGGGACAGGGGACCGGGGAGCTGTTTTTT. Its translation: CASIPGQGTGELFF. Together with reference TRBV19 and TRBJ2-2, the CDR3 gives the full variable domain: DGGITQSPKYLFRKEGQNVTLSCEQNLNHDAMYWYRQDPGQGLRLIYYSQIVNDFQKGDIAEGYSVSREKKESFPLTVTSAQKNPTAFYLCASIPGQGTGELFFGEGSRLTVL.

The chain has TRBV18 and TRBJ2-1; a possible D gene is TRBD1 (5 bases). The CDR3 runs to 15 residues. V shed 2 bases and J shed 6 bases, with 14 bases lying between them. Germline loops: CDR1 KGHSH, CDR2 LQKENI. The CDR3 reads CASSPGQFNGNEQFF. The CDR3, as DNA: TGTGCCAGCTCACCAGGACAATTCAATGGCAATGAGCAGTTCTTC. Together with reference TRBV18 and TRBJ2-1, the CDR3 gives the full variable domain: NAGVMQNPRHLVRRRGQEARLRCSPMKGHSHVYWYRQLPEEGLKFMVYLQKENIIDESGMPKERFSAEFPKEGPSILRIQQVVRGDSAAYFCASSPGQFNGNEQFFGPGTRLTVL.

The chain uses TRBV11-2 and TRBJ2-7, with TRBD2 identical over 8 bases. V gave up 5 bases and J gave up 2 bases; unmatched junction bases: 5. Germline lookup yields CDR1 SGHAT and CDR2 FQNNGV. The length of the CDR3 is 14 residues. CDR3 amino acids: CASSLTSGTYEQYF. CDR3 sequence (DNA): TGTGCCAGCAGCCTAACTAGCGGTACCTACGAGCAGTACTTC. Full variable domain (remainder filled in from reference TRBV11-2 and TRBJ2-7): EAGVAQSPRYKIIEKRQSVAFWCNPISGHATLYWYQQILGQGPKLLIQFQNNGVVDDSQLPKDRFSAERLKGVDSTLKIQPAKLEDSAVYLCASSLTSGTYEQYFGPGTRLTVT.

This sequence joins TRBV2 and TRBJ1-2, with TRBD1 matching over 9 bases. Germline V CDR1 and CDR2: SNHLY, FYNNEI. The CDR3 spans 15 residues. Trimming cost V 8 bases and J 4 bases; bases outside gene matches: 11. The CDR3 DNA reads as TGTGCCAGCCAGCGATTGGGACAGGGCTCCTATGGCTACACCTTC. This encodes CASQRLGQGSYGYTF.

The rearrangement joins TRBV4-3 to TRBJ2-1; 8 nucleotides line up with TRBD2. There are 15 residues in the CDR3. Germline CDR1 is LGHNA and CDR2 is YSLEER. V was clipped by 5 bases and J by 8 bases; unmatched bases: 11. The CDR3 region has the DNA TGCGCCAGCAGCTACCGGCCGGGAGGGCCCCATGAGCAGTTCTTC. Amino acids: CASSYRPGGPHEQFF.

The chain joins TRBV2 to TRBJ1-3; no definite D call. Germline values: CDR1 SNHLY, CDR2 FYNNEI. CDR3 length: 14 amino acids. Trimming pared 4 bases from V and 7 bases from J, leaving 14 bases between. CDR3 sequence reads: CASSAVLSENTIYF. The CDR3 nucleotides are TGTGCCAGCAGTGCGGTCCTCTCCGAGAACACCATATATTTT.

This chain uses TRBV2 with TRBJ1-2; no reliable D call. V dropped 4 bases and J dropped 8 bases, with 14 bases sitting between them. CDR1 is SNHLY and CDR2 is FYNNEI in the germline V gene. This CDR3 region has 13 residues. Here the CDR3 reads CASSVKDGEGYTF. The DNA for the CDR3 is TGTGCCAGCAGTGTTAAGGACGGGGAGGGCTACACCTTC.

CDR3 nucleotide sequence: TGTGCCAGCAGAACAGCGGGACGTCCACTTGAAAAACTGTTTTTT. Encoded protein: CASRTAGRPLEKLFF. V usage is TRBV11-2 and J usage is TRBJ1-4; a weak D match, TRBD1 (5 bases). V shed 6 bases and J shed 7 bases, with 18 bases lying between them. Germline loops: CDR1 SGHAT, CDR2 FQNNGV. CDR3 length: 15 residues.

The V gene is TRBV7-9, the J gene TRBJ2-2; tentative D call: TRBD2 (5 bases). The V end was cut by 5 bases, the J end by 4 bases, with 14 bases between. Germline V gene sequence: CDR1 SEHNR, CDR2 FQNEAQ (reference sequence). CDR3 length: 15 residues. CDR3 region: CASSPHEGSTGELFF. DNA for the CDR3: TGTGCCAGCAGCCCCCATGAGGGATCCACCGGGGAGCTGTTTTTT.

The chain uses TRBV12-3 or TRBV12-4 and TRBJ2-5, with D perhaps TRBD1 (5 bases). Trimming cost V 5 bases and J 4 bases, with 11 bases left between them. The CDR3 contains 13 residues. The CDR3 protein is CASSTGPSETQYF. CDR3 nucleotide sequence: TGTGCCAGCAGTACAGGTCCTTCAGAGACCCAGTACTTC.